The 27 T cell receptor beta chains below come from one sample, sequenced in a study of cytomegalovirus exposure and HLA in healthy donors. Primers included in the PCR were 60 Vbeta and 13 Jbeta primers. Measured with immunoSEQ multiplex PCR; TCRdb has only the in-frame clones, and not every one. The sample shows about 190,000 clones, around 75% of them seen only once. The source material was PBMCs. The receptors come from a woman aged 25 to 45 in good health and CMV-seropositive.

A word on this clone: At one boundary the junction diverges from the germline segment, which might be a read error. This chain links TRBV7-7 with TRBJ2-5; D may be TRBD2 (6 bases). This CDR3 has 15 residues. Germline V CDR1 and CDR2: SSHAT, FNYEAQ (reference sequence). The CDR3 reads CASSLGTSSQETQYF. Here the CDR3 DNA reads TGTGCTAGCAGCTTAGGTACTAGCAGTCAAGAGACCCAGTACTTC.

The CDR3 here is CASSEISGREGEKLFF. The CDR3 bases are TGTGCCAGCAGTGAGATCTCGGGCCGGGAGGGGGAAAAACTGTTTTTT. This rearrangement joins TRBV2 to TRBJ1-4, with D possibly matching TRBD1 (5 bases). The CDR3 is 16 residues long. Germline V lookup: CDR1 SNHLY, CDR2 FYNNEI. Trimming removed 3 bases at V and 8 bases at J, with 19 bases between.

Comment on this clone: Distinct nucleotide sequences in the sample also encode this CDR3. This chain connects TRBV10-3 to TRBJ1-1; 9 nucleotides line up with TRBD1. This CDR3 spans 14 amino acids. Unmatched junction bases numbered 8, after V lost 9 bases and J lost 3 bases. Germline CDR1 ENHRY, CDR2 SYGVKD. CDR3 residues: CAIQGAEGDTEAFF. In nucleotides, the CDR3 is TGTGCCATACAGGGGGCAGAGGGGGACACTGAAGCTTTCTTT.

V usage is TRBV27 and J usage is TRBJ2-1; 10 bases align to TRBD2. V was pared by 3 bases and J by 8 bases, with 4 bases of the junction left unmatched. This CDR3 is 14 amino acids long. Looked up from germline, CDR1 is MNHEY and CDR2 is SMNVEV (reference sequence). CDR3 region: CASSLASGSDEQFF. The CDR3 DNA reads TGTGCCAGCAGTTTGGCTAGCGGGAGCGATGAGCAGTTCTTC.

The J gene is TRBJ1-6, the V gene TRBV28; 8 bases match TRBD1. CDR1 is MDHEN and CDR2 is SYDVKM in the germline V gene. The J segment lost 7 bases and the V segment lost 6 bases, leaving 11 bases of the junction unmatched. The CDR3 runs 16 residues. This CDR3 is CASSIQSRGRNSPLHF. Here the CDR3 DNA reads TGTGCCAGCAGCATCCAATCCAGGGGGCGGAATTCACCCCTCCACTTT.

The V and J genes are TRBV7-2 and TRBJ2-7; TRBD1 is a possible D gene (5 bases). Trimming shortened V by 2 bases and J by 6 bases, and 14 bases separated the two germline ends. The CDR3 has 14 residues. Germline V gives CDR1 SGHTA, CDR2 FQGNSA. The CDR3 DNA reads TGTGCCAGCAGCTTACAGGGTACGGCTCGCGAGCAGTACTTC. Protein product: CASSLQGTAREQYF.

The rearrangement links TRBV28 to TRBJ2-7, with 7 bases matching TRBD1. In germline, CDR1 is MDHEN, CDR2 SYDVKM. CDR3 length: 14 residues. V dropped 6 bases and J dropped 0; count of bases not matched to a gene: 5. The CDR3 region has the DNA TGTGCCAGCAGGATTCGGACAGGCTCCTACGAGCAGTACTTC. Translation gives CASRIRTGSYEQYF.

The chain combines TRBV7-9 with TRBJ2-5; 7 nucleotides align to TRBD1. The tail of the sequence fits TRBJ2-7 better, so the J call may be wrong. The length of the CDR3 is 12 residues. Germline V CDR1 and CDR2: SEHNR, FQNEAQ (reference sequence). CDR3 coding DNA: TGTGCCAGCAGCTTGACAGGGCCCGAGCAGTACTTC. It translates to CASSLTGPEQYF.

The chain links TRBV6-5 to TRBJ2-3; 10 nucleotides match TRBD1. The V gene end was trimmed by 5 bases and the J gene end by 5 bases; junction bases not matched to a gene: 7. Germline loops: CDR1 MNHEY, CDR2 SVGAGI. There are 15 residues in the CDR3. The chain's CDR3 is CASSPRQGARDTQYF. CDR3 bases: TGTGCCAGCAGTCCTCGACAGGGGGCAAGAGATACGCAGTATTTT.

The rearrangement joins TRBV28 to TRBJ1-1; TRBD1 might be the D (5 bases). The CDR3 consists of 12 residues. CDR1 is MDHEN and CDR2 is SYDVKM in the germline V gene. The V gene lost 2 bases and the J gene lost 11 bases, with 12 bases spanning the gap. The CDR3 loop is CASSLGEGRAFF. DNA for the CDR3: TGTGCCAGCAGTTTAGGGGAGGGGCGGGCTTTCTTT.

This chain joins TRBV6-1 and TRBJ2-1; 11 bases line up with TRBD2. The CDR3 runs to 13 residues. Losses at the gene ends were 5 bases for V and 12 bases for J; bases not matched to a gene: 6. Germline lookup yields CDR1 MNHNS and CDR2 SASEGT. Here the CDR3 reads CASSSSGRSPQFF. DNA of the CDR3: TGTGCCAGCAGTTCTAGCGGGAGGTCCCCGCAGTTCTTC.

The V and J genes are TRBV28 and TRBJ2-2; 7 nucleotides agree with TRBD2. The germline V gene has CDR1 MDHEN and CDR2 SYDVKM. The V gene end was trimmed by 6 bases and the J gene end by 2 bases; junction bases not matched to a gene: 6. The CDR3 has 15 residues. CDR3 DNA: TGTGCCAGCAGCCAAGGACTAGTTAACACCGGGGAGCTGTTTTTT. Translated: CASSQGLVNTGELFF.

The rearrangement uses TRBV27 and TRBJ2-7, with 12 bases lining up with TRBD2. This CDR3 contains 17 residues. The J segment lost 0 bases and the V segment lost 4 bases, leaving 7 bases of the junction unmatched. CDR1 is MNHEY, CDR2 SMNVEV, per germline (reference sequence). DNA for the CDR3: TGTGCCAGCAGTTCCGCGGGACTAGCGGGTGACTCCTACGAGCAGTACTTC. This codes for CASSSAGLAGDSYEQYF.

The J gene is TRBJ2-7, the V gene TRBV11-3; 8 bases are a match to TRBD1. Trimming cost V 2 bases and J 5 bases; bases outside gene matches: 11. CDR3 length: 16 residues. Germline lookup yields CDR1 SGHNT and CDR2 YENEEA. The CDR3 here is CASSLQGASTTNEQYF. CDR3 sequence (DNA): TGTGCCAGCAGCTTACAGGGGGCATCCACCACGAACGAGCAGTACTTC.

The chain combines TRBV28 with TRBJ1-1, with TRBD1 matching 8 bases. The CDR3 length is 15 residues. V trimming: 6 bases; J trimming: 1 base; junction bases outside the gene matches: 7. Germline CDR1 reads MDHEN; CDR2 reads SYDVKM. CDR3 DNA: TGTGCCAGCAGCCGTCTCGGGACAGGGAACACTGAAGCTTTCTTT. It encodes CASSRLGTGNTEAFF.

The CDR3: CASFSRGGGTYNEQFF. CDR3 sequence (DNA): TGTGCCAGCTTTTCTAGAGGGGGAGGGACCTACAATGAGCAGTTCTTC. This sequence joins TRBV28 and TRBJ2-1, with TRBD2 as a possible D gene (7 bases). Germline V gives CDR1 MDHEN, CDR2 SYDVKM. Trimming left V 8 bases short and J 2 bases short, with 19 bases between. The CDR3 extends over 16 amino acids.

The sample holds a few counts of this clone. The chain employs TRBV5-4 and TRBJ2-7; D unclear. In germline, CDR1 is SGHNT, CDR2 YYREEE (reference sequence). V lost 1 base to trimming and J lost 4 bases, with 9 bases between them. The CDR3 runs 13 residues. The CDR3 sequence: CASSLIYSYEQYF. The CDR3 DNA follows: TGTGCCAGCAGCTTGATCTACAGTTACGAGCAGTACTTC.

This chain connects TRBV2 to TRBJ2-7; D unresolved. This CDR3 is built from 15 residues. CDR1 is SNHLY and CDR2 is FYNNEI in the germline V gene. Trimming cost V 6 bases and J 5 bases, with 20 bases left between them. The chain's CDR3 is CASSSPRFLLDEQYF. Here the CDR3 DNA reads TGTGCCAGCAGCTCCCCTAGGTTTCTTTTGGACGAGCAGTACTTC.

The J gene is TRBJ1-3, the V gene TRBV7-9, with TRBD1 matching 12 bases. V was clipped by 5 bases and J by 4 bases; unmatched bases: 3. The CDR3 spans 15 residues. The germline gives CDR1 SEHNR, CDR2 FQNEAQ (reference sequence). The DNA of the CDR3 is TGTGCCAGCAGCGAGGGACAGGGGGCAGGAAACACCATATATTTT. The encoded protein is CASSEGQGAGNTIYF. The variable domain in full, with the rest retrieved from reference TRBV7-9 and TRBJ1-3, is DTGVSQNPRHKITKRGQNVTFRCDPISEHNRLYWYRQTLGQGPEFLTYFQNEAQLEKSRLLSDRFSAERPKGSFSTLEIQRTEQGDSAMYLCASSEGQGAGNTIYFGEGSWLTVV.

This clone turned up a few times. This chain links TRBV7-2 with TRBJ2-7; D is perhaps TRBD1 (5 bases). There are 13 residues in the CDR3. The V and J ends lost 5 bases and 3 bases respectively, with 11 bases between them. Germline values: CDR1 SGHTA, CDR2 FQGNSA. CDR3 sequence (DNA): TGTGCCAGCAGCGGACGAACAGGCTACGAGCAGTACTTC. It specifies CASSGRTGYEQYF. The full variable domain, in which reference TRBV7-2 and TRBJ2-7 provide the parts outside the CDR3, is GAGVSQSPSNKVTEKGKDVELRCDPISGHTALYWYRQSLGQGLEFLIYFQGNSAPDKSGLPSDRFSAERTGGSVSTLTIQRTQQEDSAVYLCASSGRTGYEQYFGPGTRLTVT.

CDR3 in amino acids: CATSPLPVQRGEQYF. The CDR3 DNA sequence: TGTGCCACCAGCCCCCTCCCCGTTCAAAGGGGGGAGCAGTACTTC. The V call is TRBV15, the J call TRBJ2-7, with a possible D match to TRBD1 (6 bases). With 5 bases removed from V and 7 bases from J, the gap between germline ends came to 21 bases. Germline CDR1 and CDR2: LNHNV and YYDKDF (reference sequence). CDR3 length: 15 amino acids.

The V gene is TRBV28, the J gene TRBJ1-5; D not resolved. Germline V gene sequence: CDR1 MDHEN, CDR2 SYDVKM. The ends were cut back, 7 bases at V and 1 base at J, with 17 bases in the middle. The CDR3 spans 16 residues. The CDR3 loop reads CASTGGVVRSNQPQHF. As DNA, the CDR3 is TGTGCCAGCACAGGAGGTGTCGTTCGGAGCAATCAGCCCCAGCATTTT.

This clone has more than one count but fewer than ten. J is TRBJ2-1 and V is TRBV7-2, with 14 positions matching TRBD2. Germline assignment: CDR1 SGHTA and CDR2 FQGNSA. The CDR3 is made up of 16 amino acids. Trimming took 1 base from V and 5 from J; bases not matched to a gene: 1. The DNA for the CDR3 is TGTGCCAGCAGCTTAGGACTAGCGGGAGGGGACAATGAGCAGTTCTTC. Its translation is CASSLGLAGGDNEQFF.

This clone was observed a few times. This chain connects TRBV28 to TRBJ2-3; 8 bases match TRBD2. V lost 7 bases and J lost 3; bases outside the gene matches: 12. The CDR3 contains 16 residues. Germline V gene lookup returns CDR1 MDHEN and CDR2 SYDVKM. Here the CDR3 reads CASTPSAGGWTDTQYF. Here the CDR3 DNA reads TGTGCCAGCACCCCGAGTGCGGGAGGATGGACAGATACGCAGTATTTT.

The CDR3 sequence: CASSEVGQGARGYTF. DNA for the CDR3: TGTGCCAGCAGTGAAGTCGGACAGGGGGCGAGGGGCTACACCTTC. This chain joins TRBV2 and TRBJ1-2; TRBD1 matches at 11 bases. V trimming: 1 base; J trimming: 8 bases; junction bases outside the gene matches: 6. The CDR3 extends over 15 amino acids. Germline loops: CDR1 SNHLY, CDR2 FYNNEI.

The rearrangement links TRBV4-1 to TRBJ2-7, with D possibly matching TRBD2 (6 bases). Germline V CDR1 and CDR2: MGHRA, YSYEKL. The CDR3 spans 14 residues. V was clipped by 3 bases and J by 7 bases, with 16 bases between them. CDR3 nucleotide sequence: TGCGCCAGCAGCCACCCCGGGAGCCCTGGAGAGCAGTACTTC. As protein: CASSHPGSPGEQYF.

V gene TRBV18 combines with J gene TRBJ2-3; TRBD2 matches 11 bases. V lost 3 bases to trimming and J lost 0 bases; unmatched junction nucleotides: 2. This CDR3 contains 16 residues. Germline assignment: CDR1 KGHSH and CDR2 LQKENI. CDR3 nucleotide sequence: TGTGCCAGCTCACCCTTAGCGGGAGGGAGCACAGATACGCAGTATTTT. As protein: CASSPLAGGSTDTQYF.